The 29 T cell receptor beta chains below come from one sample, sequenced in a study of blood T cell repertoires in COVID-19. Assay used: immunoSEQ multiplex PCR; TCRdb lists only in-frame clones, some missing. This sample has roughly 180,000 clones; approximately 88% occur once, and the top ten carry about 4%. The specimen was peripheral blood. All receptors derive from a woman between 25 and 40 years old with acute or convalescent COVID-19.

This clone was observed once. V is TRBV5-4 and J is TRBJ2-1, with a tentative D call TRBD2 (5 bases). CDR3 length: 13 residues. Deletions cut 4 bases from V and 8 bases from J, with 13 bases between. Germline V lookup: CDR1 SGHNT, CDR2 YYREEE (reference sequence). CDR3 DNA: TGTGCCAGCAGCCGAGACTATGGTCATGAGCAGTTCTTC. Protein: CASSRDYGHEQFF.

This chain joins TRBV5-8 and TRBJ1-3, with TRBD1 identical over 7 bases. The CDR3 is 15 residues long. Germline V lookup: CDR1 SGHTS, CDR2 YDEGEE. Germline trimming cut 4 bases from V and 5 bases from J; bases unmatched to any gene: 9. CDR3 protein: CASSQFGQVRNTIYF. The CDR3 DNA follows: TGTGCCAGCAGCCAATTCGGACAGGTCAGAAACACCATATATTTT.

This chain connects TRBV5-1 to TRBJ1-1; D is possibly TRBD1 (6 bases). There are 13 residues in the CDR3. Germline lookup yields CDR1 SGHRS and CDR2 YFSETQ. V was clipped by 3 bases and J by 4 bases, with 10 bases between them. The CDR3 here is CASSSQGLTEAFF. CDR3 DNA sequence: TGCGCCAGCAGCTCGCAGGGGCTCACTGAAGCTTTCTTT.

This chain joins TRBV6-5 and TRBJ2-7, with D possibly being TRBD1 (5 bases). Trimming removed 8 bases at V and 7 bases at J, with 21 bases between. The CDR3 runs to 14 residues. The V gene's germline CDR1 is MNHEY and CDR2 SVGAGI. CDR3 nucleotides: TGTGCCAGCTCTCTACAGATATGGCAGGGAGAGCAGTACTTC. The encoded protein is CASSLQIWQGEQYF.

This rearrangement joins TRBV6-1 to TRBJ1-6; D unresolved. CDR3 length: 15 residues. Deletions cut 2 bases from V and 0 bases from J, with 5 bases between. Germline-derived CDR1 and CDR2 are MNHNS and SASEGT. CDR3 region: CASSEYSSYNSPLHF. CDR3 nucleotides: TGTGCCAGCAGTGAATATAGCTCCTATAATTCACCCCTCCACTTT.

This chain connects TRBV5-1 to TRBJ2-2; no clear D gene. Germline V gene data show CDR1 as SGHRS and CDR2 as YFSETQ. The CDR3 has 14 residues. Trimming took off 5 bases at V and 1 base at J, with 9 bases between the two ends. CDR3 sequence: CASSSVVNTGELFF. CDR3 coding DNA: TGCGCCAGCAGTTCGGTGGTGAACACCGGGGAGCTGTTTTTT.

The gene calls are TRBV6-5 and TRBJ1-2, with a weak D call TRBD1 (6 bases). With 2 bases removed from V and 4 bases from J, the gap between germline ends came to 11 bases. This CDR3 region has 14 residues. Germline CDR1 is MNHEY and CDR2 is SVGAGI. The CDR3 DNA is TGTGCCAGCAGTTACACCCTGACAGGCTATGGCTACACCTTC. Translation gives CASSYTLTGYGYTF.

The genes are TRBV5-1 and TRBJ2-5; 7 positions agree with TRBD1. The length of the CDR3 is 14 residues. V dropped 3 bases and J dropped 5; count of bases not matched to a gene: 7. Germline CDR1 SGHRS, CDR2 YFSETQ. For the CDR3, the DNA is TGCGCCAGCAGCTCCCAGACAGGGCGTGAGACCCAGTACTTC. This codes for CASSSQTGRETQYF.

The CDR3 DNA reads as TGTGCCTGGAGTGCTACGTACGAACTGTTTTTT. As protein: CAWSATYELFF. V usage is TRBV30 and J usage is TRBJ1-4; D is uncertain. V lost 1 base and J 12 bases, leaving 9 bases between the germline ends. The CDR3 contains 11 residues. Germline V lookup: CDR1 GTSNPN, CDR2 SVGIG (reference sequence).

This chain joins TRBV5-1 and TRBJ2-1; D unclear. The germline V and J ends were trimmed by 0 bases and 7 bases, with 17 bases remaining between them. This CDR3 has 16 amino acids. The V gene's germline CDR1 is SGHRS and CDR2 YFSETQ. The CDR3 loop reads CASSLEPNSGPNEQFF. The CDR3 nucleotides are TGCGCCAGCAGCTTGGAACCCAACTCTGGTCCAAATGAGCAGTTCTTC.

The chain links TRBV30 to TRBJ2-1; 8 bases are a match to TRBD2. The CDR3 is 13 amino acids. CDR1 GTSNPN and CDR2 SVGIG come from the germline V gene (reference sequence). The trim removed 2 bases at V and 9 bases at J, leaving 6 bases unmatched. Here the CDR3 DNA reads TGTGCCTGGAGTAACGGGAGGGAGCGTGAGCAGTTCTTC. It codes for CAWSNGREREQFF.

A word on this clone: The junction and the germline gene differ at one end; a read error may be behind it. The chain uses TRBV11-2 and TRBJ1-1; D gene ambiguous. The CDR3 totals 13 residues. Looked up from germline, CDR1 is SGHAT and CDR2 is FQNNGV. The CDR3, as DNA: TGTGCCAGCAGTTTAGGCCCCAGTACTAAAGCTTTCTTT. Translated: CASSLGPSTKAFF.

V usage is TRBV28 and J usage is TRBJ2-1; 8 bases match TRBD2. V shed 4 bases and J 8 bases; nucleotides not matched to a gene: 7. The CDR3 runs 14 residues. The germline V gene has CDR1 MDHEN and CDR2 SYDVKM. CDR3 sequence: CASSSGTSKYEQFF. In nucleotides, the CDR3 is TGTGCCAGCAGTTCCGGGACTAGTAAGTATGAGCAGTTCTTC.

The chain combines TRBV9 with TRBJ2-1, with 10 bases matching TRBD2. The CDR3 loop spans 16 amino acids. Per germline, CDR1 SGDLS and CDR2 YYNGEE. The junction had 12 bases not matched to a gene; V was cut back by 3 bases and J by 9 bases. The CDR3, as DNA: TGTGCCAGCAGCGGCGCTTCTAGCGGGAGTAGGAGTGAGCAGTTCTTC. Its translation: CASSGASSGSRSEQFF.

The chain is built from TRBV5-1 and TRBJ2-5; 9 nucleotides line up with TRBD2. The CDR3 is made up of 15 amino acids. Per the germline V gene, CDR1 is SGHRS and CDR2 is YFSETQ. Trimming cost V 6 bases and J 1 base; bases outside gene matches: 7. The CDR3 protein is CASTQTSGTQETQYF. The CDR3 nucleotides are TGCGCCAGCACTCAGACTAGCGGAACCCAAGAGACCCAGTACTTC.

This chain uses TRBV7-9 with TRBJ2-7, with 8 bases aligning to TRBD2. The CDR3 covers 14 residues. CDR1 is SEHNR, CDR2 FQNEAQ, per germline (reference sequence). The J segment lost 6 bases and the V segment lost 5 bases, leaving 9 bases of the junction unmatched. CDR3 loop: CASSESGSKVEQYF. In nucleotides, the CDR3 is TGTGCCAGCAGCGAAAGCGGGAGTAAAGTCGAGCAGTACTTC.

The chain joins TRBV4-2 to TRBJ2-2; no reliable D call. The V and J ends lost 1 base and 4 bases respectively, with 7 bases between them. Germline loops: CDR1 LGHNA, CDR2 YNFKEQ. The CDR3 has 14 residues. The CDR3 region is CASSQAELTGELFF. The CDR3 DNA sequence: TGTGCCAGCAGCCAAGCGGAGCTCACCGGGGAGCTGTTTTTT.

CDR3 sequence reads: CASSLTGESILYGYTF. CDR3 DNA: TGTGCCAGCAGCTTGACGGGGGAGTCGATATTGTATGGCTACACCTTC. The V gene is TRBV5-5, the J gene TRBJ1-2, with D possibly being TRBD1 (5 bases). Per germline, CDR1 SGHKS and CDR2 YYEKEE (reference sequence). Deletions cut 1 base from V and 5 bases from J, with 18 bases between. The CDR3 is 16 amino acids.

The CDR3 spells CASSDTTGANVLTF. The CDR3 nucleotides read TGCGCCAGCAGCGACACCACTGGGGCCAACGTCCTGACTTTC. The chain employs TRBV5-1 and TRBJ2-6; D remains unclear. V lost 4 bases to trimming and J lost 2 bases, with 7 bases between them. The CDR3 runs 14 residues. Looked up from germline, CDR1 is SGHRS and CDR2 is YFSETQ.

This chain connects TRBV6-1 to TRBJ1-2; D remains ambiguous. The V gene's germline CDR1 is MNHNS and CDR2 SASEGT. CDR3 length: 12 residues. V lost 2 bases, J lost 3 bases, and 4 bases lay in between. The CDR3 DNA is TGTGCCAGCAGTGAATCCTACTATGGCTACACCTTC. Protein sequence: CASSESYYGYTF.

The chain has TRBV6-1 and TRBJ1-3, with D hard to call. V was shortened by 4 bases and J by 0 bases, with 13 bases between the two germline ends. Per germline, CDR1 MNHNS and CDR2 SASEGT. The CDR3 totals 16 residues. The CDR3 nucleotides are TGTGCCAGCAGTGTCACGCCCCACTACTCTGGAAACACCATATATTTT. Translation: CASSVTPHYSGNTIYF.

The V gene is TRBV4-1, the J gene TRBJ1-5, with TRBD1 as a possible D gene (5 bases). The germline CDR1 and CDR2 sequences are MGHRA and YSYEKL. The CDR3 length is 16 residues. V was shortened by 0 bases and J by 3 bases, with 12 bases between the two germline ends. The CDR3 spells CASSQDQRGTNQPQHF. The CDR3, as DNA: TGCGCCAGCAGCCAAGATCAAAGGGGTACCAATCAGCCCCAGCATTTT.

V gene TRBV2 combines with J gene TRBJ1-3; the D gene is possibly TRBD1 (6 bases). This CDR3 spans 11 amino acids. The germline CDR1 and CDR2 sequences are SNHLY and FYNNEI. Deletions cut 6 bases from V and 14 bases from J, with 14 bases between. The CDR3 here is CASRGNSGVYF. CDR3 nucleotide sequence: TGTGCCAGCAGGGGGAACTCAGGGGTATATTTT.

The gene calls are TRBV10-3 and TRBJ2-2; the D gene is possibly TRBD2 (5 bases). Trimming took 2 bases from V and 5 from J, leaving 9 bases between them. Germline CDR1 and CDR2: ENHRY and SYGVKD. The CDR3 contains 14 residues. CDR3 DNA: TGTGCCATCAGTGAGGGGTCGGGGACCGGGGAGCTGTTTTTT. Translated, it gives CAISEGSGTGELFF.

The chain combines TRBV11-2 with TRBJ2-1; 8 bases fit TRBD2. The CDR3 sequence is 16 residues long. The V gene end was trimmed by 0 bases and the J gene end by 2 bases; junction bases not matched to a gene: 3. Looked up from germline, CDR1 is SGHAT and CDR2 is FQNNGV. The CDR3 reads CASSLEGSGAYNEQFF. The DNA of the CDR3 is TGTGCCAGCAGCTTAGAGGGTAGCGGGGCCTACAATGAGCAGTTCTTC.

J is TRBJ1-2 and V is TRBV6-1; D not resolved. Germline V gene sequence: CDR1 MNHNS, CDR2 SASEGT. V was pared by 2 bases and J by 5 bases, with 6 bases between. This CDR3 has 12 amino acids. The CDR3 protein is CASSEQMYGYTF. CDR3 sequence (DNA): TGTGCCAGCAGTGAACAGATGTATGGCTACACCTTC.

This chain uses TRBV2 with TRBJ2-3; 7 bases match TRBD1. The CDR3 sequence is 17 residues long. J lost 2 bases, V lost 7 bases, and 15 bases had no gene match. CDR1 and CDR2 from the germline V gene are SNHLY and FYNNEI. The CDR3 DNA sequence: TGTGCCAGCATCTACCGGGGACAGAGCACGTTCACAGATACGCAGTATTTT. Its translation is CASIYRGQSTFTDTQYF. Full variable domain (missing parts from reference TRBV2 and TRBJ2-3): EPEVTQTPSHQVTQMGQEVILRCVPISNHLYFYWYRQILGQKVEFLVSFYNNEISEKSEIFDDQFSVERPDGSNFTLKIRSTKLEDSAMYFCASIYRGQSTFTDTQYFGPGTRLTVL.

The rearrangement links TRBV5-1 to TRBJ2-1; 8 nucleotides agree with TRBD2. CDR1 SGHRS and CDR2 YFSETQ come from the germline V gene. V lost 3 bases to trimming and J lost 7 bases; unmatched junction nucleotides: 3. The CDR3 consists of 13 residues. CDR3 loop: CASSWASGNEQFF. CDR3 in DNA: TGCGCCAGCAGCTGGGCTAGCGGGAATGAGCAGTTCTTC.

This clone was detected once. The chain is built from TRBV5-6 and TRBJ2-5; tentatively, D is TRBD2 (6 bases). Trimming shortened V by 0 bases and J by 3 bases, and 21 bases separated the two germline ends. The germline gives CDR1 SGHDT, CDR2 YYEEEE. The CDR3 extends over 18 amino acids. The CDR3 spells CASSLGDGTGVGKETQYF. The CDR3 DNA is TGTGCCAGCAGCTTGGGAGACGGGACTGGGGTCGGAAAAGAGACCCAGTACTTC.